Listed below are T cell receptor beta chains from one sample, sequenced in a study of low-dose radiotherapy and immunotherapy resistance in tumors. A single record per CDR3 protein comes from TCRdb applying MiXCR to the reads. The data hold 80,000 to 95,000 distinct CDR3 sequences, with 9.4% observed a single time. This sample comprised PBMCs, obtained before treatment. The origin of the receptors is a male donor with prostate cancer. CDR3s include the opening cysteine and the closing phenylalanine or tryptophan. Each record gives: J gene, D gene, V gene, clone size, CDR3 length, CDR3 protein, CDR3 DNA. D genes are given only for firm matches. Clone size is stated in some rows and not others, as once, few, many or a class when expanded.

TRBJ2-1 | TRBD2 | TRBV5-1 | many | 14 | CASSRAGPRDEQFF | TGCGCCAGCAGCCGAGCGGGGCCGAGGGATGAGCAGTTCTTC
TRBJ1-4 | NA | TRBV3-1 | many | 14 | CASSQAGGGEKLFF | TGTGCCAGCAGCCAAGCCGGCGGAGGTGAAAAACTGTTTTTT
TRBJ2-7 | TRBD1 | TRBV24-1 | many | 17 | CATSETIPGQGGYEQYF | TGTGCCACCAGTGAGACAATTCCGGGACAGGGAGGGTACGAGCAGTACTTC
TRBJ2-1 | NA | TRBV4-3 | many | 18 | CASSQAGLMGGLGYEQFF | TGCGCCAGCAGCCAAGCGGGGCTCATGGGGGGGCTCGGCTATGAGCAGTTCTTC
TRBJ2-7 | TRBD2 | TRBV29-1 | NA | 11 | CSVGWGGEQYF | TGCAGCGTTGGGTGGGGGGGAGAGCAGTACTTC
TRBJ2-5 | NA | TRBV7-2 | many | 15 | CASIEAPGVRETQYF | TGTGCCAGCATCGAAGCCCCGGGTGTCCGGGAGACCCAGTACTTC
TRBJ2-5 | NA | TRBV11-2 | many | 15 | CASSLIASSQETQYF | TGTGCCAGCAGCTTAATCGCCTCCAGCCAAGAGACCCAGTACTTC
TRBJ2-2 | NA | TRBV24-1 | many | 14 | CATSPRENTGELFF | TGTGCCACCAGTCCGAGGGAGAATACCGGGGAGCTGTTTTTT
TRBJ2-7 | NA | TRBV28 | many | 15 | CASASLAGSSYEQYF | TGTGCCAGCGCCTCCCTGGCAGGGAGCTCCTACGAGCAGTACTTC
TRBJ2-3 | NA | TRBV30 | many | 13 | CAWYREYQDTQYF | TGTGCCTGGTATCGGGAGTACCAAGATACGCAGTATTTT
TRBJ1-1 | TRBD1 | TRBV30 | many | 14 | CAWNPGQGRKEAFF | TGTGCCTGGAATCCGGGACAGGGAAGGAAAGAAGCTTTCTTT
TRBJ2-7 | TRBD1 | TRBV28 | many | 15 | CASSSGQGILHEQYF | TGTGCCAGCAGTTCGGGACAGGGAATACTCCACGAGCAGTACTTC
TRBJ2-1 | NA | TRBV28 | many | 15 | CASSPNRETDNEQFF | TGTGCCAGCAGTCCTAACAGGGAAACCGACAATGAGCAGTTCTTC
TRBJ2-2 | TRBD2 | TRBV4-2 | many | 15 | CASSQVAGDTGELFF | TGTGCCAGCAGCCAAGTTGCGGGAGACACCGGGGAGCTGTTTTTT
TRBJ2-5 | NA | TRBV12-3/TRBV12-4 | many | 15 | CASSRRREYQETQYF | TGTGCCAGCAGTCGGCGGCGAGAGTACCAAGAGACCCAGTACTTC
TRBJ2-1 | NA | TRBV12-3/TRBV12-4 | many | 15 | CASSLGGGAGNEQFF | TGTGCCAGCAGTTTAGGGGGGGGCGCCGGCAATGAGCAGTTCTTC
TRBJ2-3 | NA | TRBV20-1 | many | 13 | CSVAPGATDTQYF | TGCAGTGTCGCACCAGGGGCCACAGATACGCAGTATTTT
TRBJ2-4 | NA | TRBV18 | many | 13 | CASSPPGLNIQYF | TGTGCCAGCTCACCGCCCGGGTTAAACATTCAGTACTTC
TRBJ2-7 | TRBD2 | TRBV28 | many | 15 | CASSFSGRQTYEQYF | TGTGCCAGCAGTTTCAGCGGGAGGCAAACCTACGAGCAGTACTTC
TRBJ2-7 | NA | TRBV19 | NA | 12 | CASRGAADQQYF | TGTGCCAGTAGAGGAGCGGCCGATCAGCAGTACTTC
TRBJ2-1 | NA | TRBV20-1 | NA | 13 | CSPSKATYNEQFF | TGCAGCCCTTCGAAGGCAACCTACAATGAGCAGTTCTTC
TRBJ1-6 | TRBD1 | TRBV12-3/TRBV12-4 | many | 15 | CASSGGQGGNSPLHF | TGTGCCAGCAGTGGGGGACAGGGTGGCAATTCACCCCTCCACTTT
TRBJ1-5 | NA | TRBV3-1 | many | 14 | CASSQLVTNQPQHF | TGTGCCAGCAGCCAACTAGTTACCAATCAGCCCCAGCATTTT
TRBJ2-3 | TRBD1 | TRBV6-1 | many | 17 | CASSDRADRGRGDTQYF | TGTGCCAGCAGTGACCGGGCTGACAGGGGCCGCGGAGATACGCAGTATTTT
TRBJ2-3 | NA | TRBV14 | many | 15 | CASSRVADHTDTQYF | TGTGCCAGCAGCCGAGTAGCGGACCACACAGATACGCAGTATTTT
TRBJ2-7 | TRBD1 | TRBV15 | many | 17 | CATSRGPHRGPPGEQYF | TGTGCCACCAGCAGAGGCCCCCACAGGGGACCCCCTGGGGAGCAGTACTTC
TRBJ2-3 | NA | TRBV7-2 | many | 15 | CASSLVGGGEDTQYF | TGTGCCAGCAGCTTGGTAGGGGGGGGCGAGGATACGCAGTATTTT
TRBJ2-1 | TRBD2 | TRBV28 | many | 16 | CASSLGTSGTYNEQFF | TGTGCCAGCAGTTTAGGGACTAGCGGGACGTACAATGAGCAGTTCTTC
TRBJ2-1 | TRBD1 | TRBV9 | many | 16 | CASSKGQDGSGNEQFF | TGTGCCAGCAGTAAAGGACAGGATGGGTCGGGCAATGAGCAGTTCTTC
TRBJ2-3 | TRBD2 | TRBV7-2 | many | 16 | CASRSGLAGGTDTQYF | TGTGCCAGCAGGTCAGGACTAGCGGGAGGAACAGATACGCAGTATTTT
TRBJ2-7 | TRBD1 | TRBV30 | many | 14 | CAWTRDRGFGEQYF | TGTGCCTGGACCAGGGACAGGGGGTTTGGGGAGCAGTACTTC
TRBJ1-2 | TRBD1 | TRBV3-1 | many | 14 | CASSQVTRGLGYTF | TGTGCCAGCAGCCAAGTCACCAGGGGGCTCGGCTACACCTTC
TRBJ2-1 | NA | TRBV29-1 | many | 10 | CGAGAGEQFF | TGCGGGGCGGGTGCCGGTGAGCAGTTCTTC
TRBJ2-7 | TRBD1 | TRBV6-2/TRBV6-3 | many | 16 | CASSYSGQGRWDEQYF | TGTGCCAGCAGTTACTCCGGACAGGGACGGTGGGACGAGCAGTACTTC
TRBJ2-3 | TRBD1 | TRBV7-2 | many | 16 | CASSLAGQGAPDTQYF | TGTGCCAGCAGCTTAGCCGGGCAGGGGGCCCCAGATACGCAGTATTTT
TRBJ1-5 | TRBD1 | TRBV28 | NA | 15 | CASRPTGTETQPQHF | TGTGCCAGCAGGCCGACCGGGACAGAGACTCAGCCCCAGCATTTT
TRBJ1-4 | NA | TRBV4-1 | many | 11 | CASSQDRKLFF | TGCGCCAGCAGCCAAGACCGAAAACTGTTTTTT
TRBJ2-3 | NA | TRBV28 | many | 15 | CASSPNGLSTDTQYF | TGTGCCAGCAGCCCCAACGGGCTAAGCACAGATACGCAGTATTTT
TRBJ1-1 | TRBD1 | TRBV19 | many | 14 | CASSIVGGNTEAFF | TGTGCCAGTAGTATAGTAGGGGGCAACACTGAAGCTTTCTTT
TRBJ2-7 | TRBD2 | TRBV6-2/TRBV6-3 | many | 14 | CASTIAGTSYEQYF | TGTGCCAGCACCATAGCGGGAACGTCCTACGAGCAGTACTTC
TRBJ2-2 | TRBD1 | TRBV5-1 | many | 16 | CASSTGTGTNTGELFF | TGCGCCAGCAGCACCGGGACAGGGACGAACACCGGGGAGCTGTTTTTT